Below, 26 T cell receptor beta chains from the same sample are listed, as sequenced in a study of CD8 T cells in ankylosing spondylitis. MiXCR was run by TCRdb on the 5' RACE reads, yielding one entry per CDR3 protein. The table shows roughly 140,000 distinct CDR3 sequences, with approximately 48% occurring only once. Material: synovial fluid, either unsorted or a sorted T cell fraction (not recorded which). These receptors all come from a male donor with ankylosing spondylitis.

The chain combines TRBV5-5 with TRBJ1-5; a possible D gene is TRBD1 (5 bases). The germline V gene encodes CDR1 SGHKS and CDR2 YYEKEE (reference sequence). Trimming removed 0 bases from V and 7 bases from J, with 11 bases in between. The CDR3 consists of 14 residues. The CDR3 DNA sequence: TGTGCCAGCAGCTTGGATGGGGGGATCCAGCCCCAGCATTTT. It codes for CASSLDGGIQPQHF.

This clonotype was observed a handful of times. The CDR3 spells CASSTPGAGVGYTF. The CDR3 DNA is TGTGCCAGCAGTACCCCCGGGGCTGGCGTTGGCTACACCTTC. The chain joins TRBV12-3 or TRBV12-4 to TRBJ1-2; maybe TRBD1 (5 bases). This CDR3 region has 14 residues. The V end lost 5 bases, the J end lost 7 bases, and 17 bases lay between the germline ends.

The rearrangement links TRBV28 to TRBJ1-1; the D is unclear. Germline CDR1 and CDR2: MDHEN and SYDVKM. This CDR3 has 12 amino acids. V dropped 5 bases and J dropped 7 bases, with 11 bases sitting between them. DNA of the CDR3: TGTGCCAGCAGTCAAGAAGGAGATGAAGCTTTCTTT. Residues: CASSQEGDEAFF. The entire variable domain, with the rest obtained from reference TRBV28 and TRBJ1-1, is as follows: DVKVTQSSRYLVKRTGEKVFLECVQDMDHENMFWYRQDPGLGLRLIYFSYDVKMKEKGDIPEGYSVSREKKERFSLILESASTNQTSMYLCASSQEGDEAFFGQGTRLTVV.

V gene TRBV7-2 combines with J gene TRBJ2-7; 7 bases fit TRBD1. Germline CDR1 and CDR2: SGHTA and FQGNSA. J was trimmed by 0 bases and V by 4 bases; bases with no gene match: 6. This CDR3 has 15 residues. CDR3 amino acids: CASSWDSYLSYEQYF. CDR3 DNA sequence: TGTGCCAGCAGCTGGGACAGTTACCTCTCCTACGAGCAGTACTTC.

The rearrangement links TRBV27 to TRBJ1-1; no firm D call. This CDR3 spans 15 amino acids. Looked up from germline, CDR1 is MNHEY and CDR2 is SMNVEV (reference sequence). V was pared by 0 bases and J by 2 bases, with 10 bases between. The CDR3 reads CASSLSGSYNTEAFF. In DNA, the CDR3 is TGTGCCAGCAGTTTATCAGGGAGCTACAACACTGAAGCTTTCTTT.

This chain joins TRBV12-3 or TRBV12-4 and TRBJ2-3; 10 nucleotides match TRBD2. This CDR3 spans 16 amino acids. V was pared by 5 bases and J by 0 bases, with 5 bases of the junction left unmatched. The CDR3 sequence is CASSETSGDSTDTQYF. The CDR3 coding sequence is TGTGCCAGCAGTGAAACTAGCGGGGATAGCACAGATACGCAGTATTTT.

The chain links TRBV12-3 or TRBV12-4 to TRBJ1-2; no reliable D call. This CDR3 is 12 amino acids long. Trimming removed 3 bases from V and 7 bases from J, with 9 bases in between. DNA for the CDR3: TGTGCCAGCAGTTTCCCAGGCGGTGGCTACACCTTC. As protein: CASSFPGGGYTF.

CDR3 coding DNA: TGTGCCAGCAGCCCCACGGGGCTAGTTGGTGAGCAGTTCTTC. Its protein product is CASSPTGLVGEQFF. V is TRBV7-3 and J is TRBJ2-1, with D perhaps assigned TRBD1 or TRBD2 (5 bases each). CDR1 SGHTA and CDR2 FQGTGA come from the germline V gene. This CDR3 spans 14 amino acids. V lost 5 bases and J lost 9, with 17 bases in between.

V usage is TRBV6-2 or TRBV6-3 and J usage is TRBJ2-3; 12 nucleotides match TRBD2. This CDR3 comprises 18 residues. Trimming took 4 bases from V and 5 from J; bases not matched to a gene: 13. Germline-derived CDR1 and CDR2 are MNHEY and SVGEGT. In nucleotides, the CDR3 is TGTGCCAGCAGTTCAACCCCCTCTAGCGGGAGGGCCGTAGATACGCAGTATTTT. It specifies CASSSTPSSGRAVDTQYF.

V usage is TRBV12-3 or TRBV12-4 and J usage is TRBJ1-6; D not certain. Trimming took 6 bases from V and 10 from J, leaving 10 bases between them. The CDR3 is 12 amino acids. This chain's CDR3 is CASRPGGSPLHF. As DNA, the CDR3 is TGTGCCAGCAGGCCCGGAGGGTCACCCCTCCACTTT.

The CDR3 DNA sequence: TGTGCCAGCTCACCGGGGGGGCCATGGTACGAGCAGTACTTC. This sequence encodes CASSPGGPWYEQYF. The chain recombines TRBV18 with TRBJ2-7; a possible D gene is TRBD2 (7 bases). Deletions cut 3 bases from V and 4 bases from J, with 13 bases between. The germline V gene has CDR1 KGHSH and CDR2 LQKENI. The CDR3 runs to 14 residues. Variable domain in full (rest from reference TRBV18 and TRBJ2-7): NAGVMQNPRHLVRRRGQEARLRCSPMKGHSHVYWYRQLPEEGLKFMVYLQKENIIDESGMPKERFSAEFPKEGPSILRIQQVVRGDSAAYFCASSPGGPWYEQYFGPGTRLTVT.

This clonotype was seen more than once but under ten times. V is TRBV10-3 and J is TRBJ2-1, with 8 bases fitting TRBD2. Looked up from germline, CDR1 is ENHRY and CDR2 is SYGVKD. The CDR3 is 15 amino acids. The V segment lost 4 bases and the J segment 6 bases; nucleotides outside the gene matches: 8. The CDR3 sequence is CAISVERGPRNEQFF. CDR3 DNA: TGTGCCATCAGTGTGGAGCGGGGGCCCCGCAATGAGCAGTTCTTC.

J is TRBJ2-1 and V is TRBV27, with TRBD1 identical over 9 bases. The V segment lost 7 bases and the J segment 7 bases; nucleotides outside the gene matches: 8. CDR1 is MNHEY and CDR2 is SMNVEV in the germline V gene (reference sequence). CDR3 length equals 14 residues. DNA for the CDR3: TGTGCCAGCAACACAGGGGGCGCGGGGAATGAGCAGTTCTTC. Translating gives CASNTGGAGNEQFF.

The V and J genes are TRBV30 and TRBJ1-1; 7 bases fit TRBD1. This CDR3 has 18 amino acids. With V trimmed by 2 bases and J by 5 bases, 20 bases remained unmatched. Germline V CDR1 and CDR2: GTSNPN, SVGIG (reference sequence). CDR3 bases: TGTGCCTGGAGTTTTTCACCCCCCCCTGACAGGGAGGAGACTGAAGCTTTCTTT. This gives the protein CAWSFSPPPDREETEAFF.

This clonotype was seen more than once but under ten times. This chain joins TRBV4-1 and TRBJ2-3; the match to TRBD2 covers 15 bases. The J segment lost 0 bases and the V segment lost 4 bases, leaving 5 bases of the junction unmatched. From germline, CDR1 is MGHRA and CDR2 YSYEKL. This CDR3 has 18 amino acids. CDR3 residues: CASSPGLAGGPSTDTQYF. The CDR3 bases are TGCGCCAGCAGCCCGGGACTAGCGGGAGGACCTAGCACAGATACGCAGTATTTT.

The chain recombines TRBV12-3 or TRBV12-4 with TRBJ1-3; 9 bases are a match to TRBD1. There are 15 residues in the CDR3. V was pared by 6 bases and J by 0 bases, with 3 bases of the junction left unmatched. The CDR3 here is CASRKTGGSGNTIYF. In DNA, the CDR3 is TGTGCCAGCAGAAAGACAGGGGGCTCTGGAAACACCATATATTTT.

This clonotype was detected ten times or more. For the CDR3, the DNA is TGTGCCACCGCCCCTGTGGGGACTAGCGGGCCTACCTACGAGCAGTACTTC. As protein: CATAPVGTSGPTYEQYF. V and J are TRBV6-2 or TRBV6-3 and TRBJ2-7, with 12 bases aligning to TRBD2. With V trimmed by 10 bases and J by 2 bases, 15 bases remained unmatched. CDR3 length equals 17 residues. Germline V lookup: CDR1 MNHEY, CDR2 SVGEGT.

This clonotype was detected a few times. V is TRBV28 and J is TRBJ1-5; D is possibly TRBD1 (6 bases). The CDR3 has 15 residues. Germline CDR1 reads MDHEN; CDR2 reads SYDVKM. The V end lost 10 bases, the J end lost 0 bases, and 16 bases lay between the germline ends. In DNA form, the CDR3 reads TGTGCCACCTGGGACATAGTTTATAGCAATCAGCCCCAGCATTTT. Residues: CATWDIVYSNQPQHF. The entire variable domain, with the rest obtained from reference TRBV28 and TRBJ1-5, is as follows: DVKVTQSSRYLVKRTGEKVFLECVQDMDHENMFWYRQDPGLGLRLIYFSYDVKMKEKGDIPEGYSVSREKKERFSLILESASTNQTSMYLCATWDIVYSNQPQHFGDGTRLSIL.

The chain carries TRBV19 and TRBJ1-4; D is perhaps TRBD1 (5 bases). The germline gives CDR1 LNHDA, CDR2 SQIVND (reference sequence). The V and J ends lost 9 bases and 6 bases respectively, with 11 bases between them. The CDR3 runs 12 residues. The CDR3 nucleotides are TGTGCCAGCAACCTAGGGGATGAAAAACTGTTTTTT. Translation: CASNLGDEKLFF.

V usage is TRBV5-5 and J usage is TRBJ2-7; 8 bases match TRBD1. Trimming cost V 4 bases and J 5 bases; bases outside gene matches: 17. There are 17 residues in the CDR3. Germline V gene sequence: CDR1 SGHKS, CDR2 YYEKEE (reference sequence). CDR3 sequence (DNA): TGTGCCAGCAGCCCTGGGGCCCTCGGACAGGGTATTGACGAGCAGTACTTC. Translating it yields CASSPGALGQGIDEQYF.

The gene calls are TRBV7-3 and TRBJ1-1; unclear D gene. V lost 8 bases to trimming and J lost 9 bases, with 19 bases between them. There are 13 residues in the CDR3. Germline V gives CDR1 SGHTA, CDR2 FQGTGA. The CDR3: CASGQKLPRKAFF. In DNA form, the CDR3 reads TGTGCCAGCGGGCAGAAACTCCCCCGGAAAGCTTTCTTT.

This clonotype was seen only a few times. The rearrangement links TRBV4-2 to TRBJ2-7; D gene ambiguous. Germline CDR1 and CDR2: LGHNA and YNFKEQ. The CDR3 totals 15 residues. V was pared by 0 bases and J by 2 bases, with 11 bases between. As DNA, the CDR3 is TGTGCCAGCAGCCAAGAAAATTTCTTCCCCTACGAGCAGTACTTC. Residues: CASSQENFFPYEQYF.

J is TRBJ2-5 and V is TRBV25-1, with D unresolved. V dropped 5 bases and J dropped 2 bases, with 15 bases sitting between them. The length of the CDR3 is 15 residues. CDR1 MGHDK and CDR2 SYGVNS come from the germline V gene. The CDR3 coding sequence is TGTGCCAGCAGTCGTCACGTACTCATGCAAGAGACCCAGTACTTC. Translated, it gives CASSRHVLMQETQYF.

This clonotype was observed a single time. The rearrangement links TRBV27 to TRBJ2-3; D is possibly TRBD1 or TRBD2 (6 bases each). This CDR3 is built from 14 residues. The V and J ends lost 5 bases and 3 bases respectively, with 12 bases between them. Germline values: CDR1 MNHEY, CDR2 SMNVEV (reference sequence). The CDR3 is CASSPRGRTDTQYF. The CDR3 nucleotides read TGTGCCAGCAGTCCCCGGGGGCGGACAGATACGCAGTATTTT.

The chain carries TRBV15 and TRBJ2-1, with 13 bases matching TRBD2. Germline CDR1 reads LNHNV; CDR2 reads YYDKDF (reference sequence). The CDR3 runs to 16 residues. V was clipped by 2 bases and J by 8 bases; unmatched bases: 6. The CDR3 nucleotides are TGTGCCACCAGCAGACTACGCGGACTAGCGGGGGATGAGCAGTTCTTC. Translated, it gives CATSRLRGLAGDEQFF. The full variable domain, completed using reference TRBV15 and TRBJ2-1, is DAMVIQNPRYQVTQFGKPVTLSCSQTLNHNVMYWYQQKSSQAPKLLFHYYDKDFNNEADTPDNFQSRRPNTSFCFLDIRSPGLGDTAMYLCATSRLRGLAGDEQFFGPGTRLTVL.

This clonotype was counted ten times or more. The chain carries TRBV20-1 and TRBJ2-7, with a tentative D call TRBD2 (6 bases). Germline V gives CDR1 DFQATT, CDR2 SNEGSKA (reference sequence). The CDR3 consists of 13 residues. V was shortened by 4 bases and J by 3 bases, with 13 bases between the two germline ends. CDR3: CSATGGTFYEQYF. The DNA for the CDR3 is TGCAGTGCTACGGGCGGGACCTTCTACGAGCAGTACTTC.